This record looks at one T cell receptor beta chain sequence and its context. What it binds is not known. This specimen comes from a study of glioma-infiltrating T cells. General study results and limits: Tissue and blood shared very few CDR3 sequences.

Amplification of TCR alpha and beta CDR3 regions from RNA used iRepertoire nested multiplex PCR. Each CDR3 protein gets one entry after TCRdb re-called the multiplex PCR reads with MiXCR. The sample shows around 190,000 distinct CDR3 sequences, about 46% of them seen only once. This CDR3 is 15 amino acids long. The germline V and J ends were trimmed by 3 bases and 4 bases, with 16 bases remaining between them. CDR1 is LGHNA, CDR2 YSLEER, per germline. This sequence joins TRBV4-3 and TRBJ2-7; possibly TRBD1 or TRBD2 for D (5 bases each). The source material was glioma tissue, nonneoplastic brain tissue, or PBMCs (not recorded which). The clonotype was recovered from a human donor with low-grade glioma or glioblastoma, undergoing nonglioma brain surgery, or in good health (not recorded which). DNA of the CDR3: TGCGCCAGCAGCCATCCCGGGGCTAGTGTTTACGAGCAGTACTTC. This codes for CASSHPGASVYEQYF.